These 5 T cell receptor beta chains share one sample of origin, sequenced in a study of T-cell reconstitution after alpha-beta-depleted transplantation in children. Unique molecular identifiers were incorporated during preparation of the TCRbeta library. TCRdb ran MiXCR on the PCR reads and lists one entry per CDR3 protein. Among nearly 250,000 distinct CDR3 sequences listed, approximately 8.9% were seen once. The sequences come from PBMCs, mostly from graft donor cells, collected 180 days after TCRalphabeta/CD19-depleted stem cell transplant. All receptors come from a male patient younger than 18 who had a stem cell transplant for acute lymphoblastic leukemia, so the T cells may come from the graft donor.

This clonotype was counted ten times or more. This chain connects TRBV7-2 to TRBJ2-2; possibly TRBD1 for D (6 bases). Germline CDR1 reads SGHTA; CDR2 reads FQGNSA. V shed 1 base and J shed 6 bases, with 12 bases lying between them. This CDR3 has 15 residues. The DNA of the CDR3 is TGTGCCAGCAGCTTAGGAACAGGGCCGGCCGGGGAGCTGTTTTTT. Translating it yields CASSLGTGPAGELFF.

In this sample, this clonotype turned up many times. The chain uses TRBV18 and TRBJ2-5, with 7 bases lining up with TRBD2. The CDR3 is 15 residues long. V shed 1 base, J shed 5 bases, and the junction held 7 bases outside the gene matches. In germline, CDR1 is KGHSH, CDR2 LQKENI. CDR3 in DNA: TGTGCCAGCTCACCACTTGCCGGGACTACGGAGACCCAGTACTTC. Encoded protein: CASSPLAGTTETQYF.

This clonotype occurred many times. The J gene is TRBJ2-2, the V gene TRBV19; TRBD1 aligns across 7 bases. The CDR3 covers 15 residues. J was trimmed by 3 bases and V by 2 bases; bases with no gene match: 3. CDR1 and CDR2 (germline): LNHDA, SQIVND (reference sequence). As DNA, the CDR3 is TGTGCCAGTAGTATATTGGGACAGCACACCGGGGAGCTGTTTTTT. Residues: CASSILGQHTGELFF.

This clonotype was found many times. This sequence joins TRBV24-1 and TRBJ2-3; tentatively, D is TRBD2 (7 bases). V dropped 7 bases and J dropped 5 bases, with 18 bases sitting between them. CDR3 length: 15 amino acids. The V gene's germline CDR1 is KGHDR and CDR2 SFDVKD. The CDR3 loop reads CATRSHREGKDTQYF. Written as DNA, the CDR3 is TGTGCCACCAGGTCGCACAGGGAGGGTAAAGATACGCAGTATTTT.

This clonotype was seen repeatedly, ten times or more. DNA for the CDR3: TGTGCCAGCAGCTTACAGGCCTACAATGAGCAGTTCTTC. It specifies CASSLQAYNEQFF. The chain combines TRBV7-2 with TRBJ2-1; D ambiguous. The V end was cut by 2 bases, the J end by 2 bases, with 4 bases between. CDR3 length: 13 residues. Germline assignment: CDR1 SGHTA and CDR2 FQGNSA.